This T cell receptor beta chain was captured in a study of blood T cell repertoires in COVID-19. Study information: Whether acute or convalescent, the COVID-19 samples came from the United States, Italy and Spain. PBMCs, B-cell-depleted T cells, or T cells provided the cDNA or gDNA that made up the material.

The CDR3 has 18 amino acids. From germline, CDR1 is KGHSH and CDR2 LQKENI. J lost 0 bases, V lost 2 bases, and 11 bases had no gene match. In the study's own analysis: The assay estimated nucleated cells by amplifying reference gene primers. Sequenced by immunoSEQ multiplex PCR; TCRdb stores in-frame clones only, minus some. The D gene and trimming were derived from the DNA, and the V and J assignments and clone size from that table. The sample has fewer than 300,000 clones, 80% to 90% seen once. The J gene is TRBJ2-3, the V gene TRBV18; 7 bases fit TRBD1. This sequence was found in a man aged 25-40 years with acute or convalescent COVID-19. The sequenced sample was peripheral blood. CDR3 bases: TGTGCCAGCTCACCATTCGTTCCCGGGACAGCTAGCACAGATACGCAGTATTTT. Translated, it gives CASSPFVPGTASTDTQYF.